Shown below are 24 T cell receptor beta chains from a single sample sequenced in a study of regulatory T cells in long-lasting Graves disease. Arm-PCR of CDR3 regions and iRepertoire HTBI primers were used to build TCR beta libraries. TCRdb ran MiXCR on the multiplex PCR reads and lists one entry per CDR3 protein. Here the sample spans 400,000 to 450,000 distinct CDR3 sequences, about 15% being singletons. Documented time point: newly diagnosed GD, antithyroid drugs for less than 3 months. The TCR library was prepared using RNA isolated from PBMCs. The same specimen was also included in a second study, on T cells in Graves' hyperthyroidism and ophthalmopathy.

Here the sequenced sample was peripheral blood mononuclear cells (PBMCs), taken at new diagnosis, from a patient treated with antithyroid drugs. The receptors were sampled from a woman in her twenties or thirties with Graves disease.

This clonotype was observed at least ten times. The rearrangement joins TRBV2 to TRBJ1-2; 8 bases line up with TRBD1. Germline CDR1 is SNHLY and CDR2 is FYNNEI. The trim removed 3 bases at V and 4 bases at J, leaving 7 bases unmatched. This CDR3 comprises 15 residues. Written as DNA, the CDR3 is TGTGCCAGCAGTGAGGCTACGACAGGGGCCTATGGCTACACCTTC. Its protein product is CASSEATTGAYGYTF.

This clonotype was counted at least ten times. The chain links TRBV5-5 to TRBJ2-5; D is ambiguous. Germline CDR1 is SGHKS and CDR2 is YYEKEE (reference sequence). The V and J ends lost 1 base and 5 bases respectively, with 9 bases between them. The CDR3 runs 13 residues. CDR3 in DNA: TGTGCCAGCAGCTTGTCCAGAATGGAGACCCAGTACTTC. Protein product: CASSLSRMETQYF. Variable domain in full (rest from reference TRBV5-5 and TRBJ2-5): DAGVTQSPTHLIKTRGQQVTLRCSPISGHKSVSWYQQVLGQGPQFIFQYYEKEERGRGNFPDRFSARQFPNYSSELNVNALLLGDSALYLCASSLSRMETQYFGPGTRLLVL.

Turning to this clonotype: At one of its ends the junction is not consistent with the germline gene, which may arise from a read error. The CDR3 coding sequence is TGTGCCAGCAGTGATCCGGGGCCCTCCCTGCACTTC. It yields the protein CASSDPGPSLHF. This chain uses TRBV6-2 or TRBV6-3 with TRBJ2-7; D may correspond to TRBD1 or TRBD2 (5 bases each). Germline V gives CDR1 MNHEY, CDR2 SVGEGT. There are 12 residues in the CDR3.

The sample holds many counts of this clonotype. The V and J genes are TRBV14 and TRBJ2-7; 8 nucleotides agree with TRBD2. The CDR3 is 13 amino acids. Unmatched junction bases numbered 7, after V lost 7 bases and J lost 5 bases. Germline loops: CDR1 SGHDN, CDR2 FVKESK. The CDR3 DNA reads as TGTGCCAGCATGATTTCGGGGGGGAACGAGCAGTACTTC. As protein: CASMISGGNEQYF.

There are a few counts of this clonotype. DNA for the CDR3: TGTGCCAGCTCACCTGACCGGACAGGATACGGGCAGTTCTTC. Translation: CASSPDRTGYGQFF. The V and J genes are TRBV18 and TRBJ2-1, with 7 bases fitting TRBD1. V dropped 3 bases and J dropped 12; count of bases not matched to a gene: 11. The CDR3 has 14 amino acids. Germline V gene sequence: CDR1 KGHSH, CDR2 LQKENI.

This clonotype occurred many times. The rearrangement joins TRBV28 to TRBJ1-5, with no clear D. Trimming took 8 bases from V and 3 from J, leaving 8 bases between them. CDR1 is MDHEN and CDR2 is SYDVKM in the germline V gene. This CDR3 is 12 amino acids long. The CDR3 sequence: CASRRDNQPQHF. The CDR3 region has the DNA TGTGCCAGCCGAAGGGACAATCAGCCCCAGCATTTT.

This chain links TRBV9 with TRBJ2-3; perhaps D is TRBD1 or TRBD2 (5 bases each). The CDR3 spans 13 residues. Looked up from germline, CDR1 is SGDLS and CDR2 is YYNGEE. Deletions cut 4 bases from V and 6 bases from J, with 12 bases between. The CDR3 sequence: CASSSEGMDTQYF. CDR3 DNA sequence: TGTGCCAGCAGCTCAGAGGGGATGGATACGCAGTATTTT.

This clonotype occurred once. The V call is TRBV7-9, the J call TRBJ1-3; D not resolved. V was clipped by 4 bases and J by 1 base, with 17 bases between them. CDR1 and CDR2 (germline): SEHNR, FQNEAQ (reference sequence). The CDR3 contains 17 residues. The CDR3 coding sequence is TGTGCCAGCAGCTGGGGAGGGAGCACTTTATCTGGAAACACCATATATTTT. It is translated as CASSWGGSTLSGNTIYF.

The chain carries TRBV6-2 or TRBV6-3 and TRBJ2-4, with TRBD1 as a possible D gene (6 bases). The CDR3 has 14 residues. Germline V gene data show CDR1 as MNHEY and CDR2 as SVGEGT. The V end lost 2 bases, the J end lost 2 bases, and 7 bases lay between the germline ends. The CDR3 sequence is CASSYQGTKNIQYF. Written as DNA, the CDR3 is TGTGCCAGCAGTTACCAGGGGACCAAAAACATTCAGTACTTC.

This clonotype showed up just a few times. A much larger clone sits a single nucleotide away, making a read error possible. The V gene is TRBV11-2, the J gene TRBJ2-7, with TRBD2 matching 10 bases. CDR3 length: 14 residues. The germline gives CDR1 SGHAT, CDR2 FQNNGV. CDR3 region: CASSPSGRNYERYF. CDR3 in DNA: TGTGCCAGCAGTCCTAGCGGGAGAAACTACGAGCGGTACTTC.

This clonotype appeared a few times. The chain carries TRBV28 and TRBJ1-2, with TRBD1 as a possible D gene (5 bases). CDR3 length equals 14 residues. The V end lost 1 base, the J end lost 2 bases, and 8 bases lay between the germline ends. Germline-derived CDR1 and CDR2 are MDHEN and SYDVKM. CDR3: CASSLSDTNYGYTF. Written as DNA, the CDR3 is TGTGCCAGCAGTTTATCGGACACAAACTATGGCTACACCTTC.

The J gene is TRBJ1-2, the V gene TRBV13; D gene uncertain. There are 13 residues in the CDR3. Germline loops: CDR1 PRHDT, CDR2 FYEKMQ (reference sequence). The V end was cut by 3 bases, the J end by 1 base, with 6 bases between. As DNA, the CDR3 is TGTGCCAGCAGCTTCGAAGATAACTATGGCTACACCTTC. Translation gives CASSFEDNYGYTF.

This clonotype was counted only a few times. The chain is built from TRBV5-6 and TRBJ1-5, with D uncertain. CDR1 is SGHDT, CDR2 YYEEEE, per germline. The V end was cut by 0 bases, the J end by 0 bases, with 10 bases between. The CDR3 sequence is 16 residues long. The CDR3 DNA reads TGTGCCAGCAGCTTGGGGGCAGGAGATAGCAATCAGCCCCAGCATTTT. Its protein is CASSLGAGDSNQPQHF.

This clonotype was detected only a few times. At one boundary the junction diverges from the germline segment, which might be a read error. The V gene is TRBV27, the J gene TRBJ2-7; TRBD2 matches at 8 bases. Germline CDR1 is MNHEY and CDR2 is SMNVEV (reference sequence). This CDR3 is 15 amino acids long. CDR3 region: CAGSPSSGPDYEQYF. The CDR3 DNA is TGTGCCGGCAGTCCGTCTAGCGGGCCAGACTACGAGCAGTACTTC.

There are many counts of this clonotype. The J gene is TRBJ2-3, the V gene TRBV6-2 or TRBV6-3; the D is unclear. Germline V gives CDR1 MNHEY, CDR2 SVGEGT. V was pared by 6 bases and J by 3 bases, with 7 bases between. The CDR3 loop spans 12 amino acids. CDR3 nucleotide sequence: TGTGCCAGCAGCCGAAAAACAGATACGCAGTATTTT. Its translation is CASSRKTDTQYF.

This clonotype was found many times. Mismatch with germline at one junction end may stem from a read error. This chain connects TRBV4-1 to TRBJ2-2, with D perhaps TRBD2 (5 bases). This CDR3 is 14 amino acids long. The germline gives CDR1 MGHRA, CDR2 YSYEKL. CDR3 in amino acids: CASSPRTNTGELFF. DNA for the CDR3: TGTGCCAGCAGCCCCCGGACTAACACCGGGGAGCTGTTTTTT.

This clonotype was picked up many times. The gene calls are TRBV2 and TRBJ1-4; D not certain. This CDR3 region has 12 residues. Trimming took off 6 bases at V and 7 bases at J, with 9 bases between the two ends. Per the germline V gene, CDR1 is SNHLY and CDR2 is FYNNEI. CDR3 region: CASREGFEKLFF. As DNA, the CDR3 is TGTGCCAGCAGAGAGGGTTTTGAAAAACTGTTTTTT.

As to this clonotype: The germline gene is not matched at one end of the junction; a read error may be the cause. The genes are TRBV7-8 and TRBJ2-2; TRBD2 aligns across 11 bases. There are 17 residues in the CDR3. Germline CDR1 SGHVS, CDR2 FQNEAQ. DNA for the CDR3: TGTGCCAGCAGCTTATTCCCTGGGACTAGCGGCACCGGGGGGCTGTTTTTT. Amino acid sequence: CASSLFPGTSGTGGLFF.

This clonotype was observed at least ten times. V usage is TRBV6-1 and J usage is TRBJ1-2; the D is unclear. V was trimmed by 1 base and J by 4 bases, leaving 7 bases between them. The CDR3 runs to 13 residues. Germline CDR1 reads MNHNS; CDR2 reads SASEGT. Here the CDR3 reads CASSEDLFYGYTF. The CDR3 coding sequence is TGTGCCAGCAGTGAAGATCTGTTCTATGGCTACACCTTC.

This clonotype was seen ten or more times. The V gene is TRBV5-1, the J gene TRBJ2-7; TRBD2 matches 11 bases. This CDR3 has 15 amino acids. Germline CDR1 SGHRS, CDR2 YFSETQ. With V trimmed by 5 bases and J by 2 bases, 6 bases remained unmatched. The CDR3 region is CASRDRLAGTYEQYF. The CDR3 coding sequence is TGCGCCAGCAGGGACCGACTAGCGGGGACCTACGAGCAGTACTTC.

Comments on this clonotype: This may be a read error, as it is one base from a much larger clone. The gene calls are TRBV7-8 and TRBJ2-7; no reliable D call. In germline, CDR1 is SGHVS, CDR2 FQNEAQ. The CDR3 covers 13 residues. CDR3 bases: TGTGCCAACAGCTCAAGGGTCCCCGCGGAGCAGTACTTC. It specifies CANSSRVPAEQYF.

At least ten counts were recorded for this clonotype. The chain employs TRBV6-1 and TRBJ2-7, with TRBD2 matching 9 bases. Germline assignment: CDR1 MNHNS and CDR2 SASEGT. This CDR3 has 18 residues. V was pared by 6 bases and J by 1 base, with 16 bases of the junction left unmatched. The CDR3 loop is CASSSGLAFFSKSYEQYF. DNA for the CDR3: TGTGCCAGCAGCTCGGGACTAGCCTTTTTCTCCAAATCCTACGAGCAGTACTTC.

This clonotype was detected ten times or more. V usage is TRBV18 and J usage is TRBJ1-1; no clear D gene. With 4 bases removed from V and 12 bases from J, the gap between germline ends came to 15 bases. This CDR3 comprises 12 residues. Germline V lookup: CDR1 KGHSH, CDR2 LQKENI. This chain's CDR3 is CASSLGRIETFF. CDR3 in DNA: TGTGCCAGCTCACTCGGGCGGATCGAGACTTTCTTT.

This clonotype was counted at least ten times. The rearrangement links TRBV7-2 to TRBJ1-4, with D possibly TRBD1 on 5 matching bases. CDR1 and CDR2 (germline): SGHTA, FQGNSA. V was cut by 2 bases and J by 0 bases, with 10 bases left in between. This CDR3 is built from 16 residues. In nucleotides, the CDR3 is TGTGCCAGCAGCTTAAGGCAGGGAGCAACTAATGAAAAACTGTTTTTT. Its translation is CASSLRQGATNEKLFF.